A selection of T cell receptor beta chains follows, all from one sample in a study of T cell changes during pregnancy in multiple sclerosis. Here immunoSEQ multiplex PCR was the method, and the copy in TCRdb shows in-frame clones only, minus some. The sample holds some 20,000 clones, roughly 91% seen once. The specimen was CD4+ T cells from peripheral blood mononuclear cells, collected in the first trimester of pregnancy. The source of these receptors is a female donor in good health, enrolled as a control in a pregnancy study. CDR3s include the opening cysteine and the closing phenylalanine or tryptophan. A D gene is named only where the DNA matches it firmly. A clone size is listed for some rows: how often the clone was seen (once, few, many), or a class if it is expanded.

V gene	D gene	J gene	clone size	CDR3 protein	CDR3 DNA
TRBV18	-	TRBJ2-7	-	CASSLRLETSYEQYF	TGTGCCAGCTCACTAAGACTAGAGACCTCCTACGAGCAGTACTTC
TRBV4-2	TRBD1	TRBJ2-5	once	CASSRTMGQGEETQYF	TGTGCCAGCAGCCGGACGATGGGACAGGGGGAAGAGACCCAGTACTTC
TRBV7-2	-	TRBJ2-3	-	CASSPPRSGSTDTQYF	TGTGCCAGCAGCCCCCCCCGCAGCGGCTCCACAGATACGCAGTATTTT
TRBV6-6	-	TRBJ1-6	-	CASSPRGAPFNSPLHF	TGTGCCAGCAGCCCCAGGGGAGCCCCTTTTAATTCACCCCTCCACTTT
TRBV7-6	-	TRBJ2-2	-	CASSLLPTGELFF	TGTGCCAGCAGCTTACTTCCGACCGGGGAGCTGTTTTTT
TRBV11-2	-	TRBJ2-1	-	CASSPTGLTYNEQFF	TGTGCCAGCAGCCCCACGGGACTTACCTACAATGAGCAGTTCTTC
TRBV9	-	TRBJ1-2	-	CASSVDRGNYGYTF	TGTGCCAGCAGCGTAGATAGGGGAAACTATGGCTACACCTTC
TRBV7-7	TRBD1	TRBJ1-1	-	CASSFDRGSEAFF	TGTGCTAGCAGCTTTGACAGGGGATCTGAAGCTTTCTTT
TRBV11-3	TRBD2	TRBJ2-7	-	CASSRASGGSIGEQYF	TGTGCCAGCAGCCGGGCCTCGGGCGGGAGCATTGGCGAGCAGTACTTC
TRBV19	-	TRBJ2-6	-	CASSISPRGSGANVLTF	TGTGCCAGTAGTATAAGCCCTCGGGGATCTGGGGCCAACGTCCTGACTTTC
TRBV29-1	-	TRBJ1-2	-	CSVGAAGYGYTF	TGCAGCGTTGGGGCAGCCGGCTATGGCTACACCTTC
TRBV19	-	TRBJ2-7	-	CASSIGGSYEQYF	TGTGCCAGTAGTATCGGGGGCTCCTACGAGCAGTACTTC
TRBV15	TRBD2	TRBJ2-2	-	CATSRIGRGTLPGELFF	TGTGCCACCAGCAGGATTGGGCGGGGGACTCTCCCCGGGGAGCTGTTTTTT
TRBV9	-	TRBJ2-2	-	CASSVDSRGRGGATGELFF	TGTGCCAGCAGCGTAGATAGTAGGGGGCGGGGAGGCGCCACCGGGGAGCTGTTTTTT
TRBV5-4	-	TRBJ2-1	-	CASSLPDSNEQFF	TGTGCCAGCAGCTTGCCGGACAGCAATGAGCAGTTCTTC